The count of the clone carrying this T cell receptor beta chain is one. The record originates from a study of T cell responses to AZD1222 COVID-19 vaccine. Trimming stripped 1 base from V and 1 base from J, with 7 bases between. From germline, CDR1 is SGHDN and CDR2 FVKESK. The CDR3 runs 14 residues. Clones were sequenced by immunoSEQ multiplex PCR, and TCRdb holds only the in-frame ones, with some missing. Among about 150,000 clones, roughly 80% were seen once, and the ten largest hold about 4%. Here the sequenced sample was peripheral blood, taken on day 0 of AZD1222 vaccination. The chain has TRBV14 and TRBJ1-2; D unclear. This TCR was sampled from an adult in good health. The CDR3 DNA follows: TGTGCCAGCAGCCAAGGGCACTTTAACTATGGCTACACCTTC. Protein: CASSQGHFNYGYTF. The full variable domain, with the rest looked up from reference TRBV14 and TRBJ1-2, is EAGVTQFPSHSVIEKGQTVTLRCDPISGHDNLYWYRRVMGKEIKFLLHFVKESKQDESGMPNNRFLAERTGGTYSTLKVQPAELEDSGVYFCASSQGHFNYGYTFGSGTRLTVV.